The TCR beta chain under discussion was sequenced for a study of blood T cell repertoires in COVID-19. In the study overall: Material from acute and convalescent COVID-19 was sourced from the United States, Italy and Spain. Sources were T cells, B-cell-depleted T cells, or PBMCs; the material itself was cDNA or gDNA.

Generated by immunoSEQ multiplex PCR, the TCRdb table keeps only in-frame clones and is missing some. The table has approximately 280,000 clones, 85% to 90% seen once. Trimming cost V 4 bases and J 3 bases, with 16 bases left between them. Germline CDR1 is MNHEY and CDR2 is SMNVEV (reference sequence). CDR3 length: 15 amino acids. Recruits, aged roughly 18 to 95 years, lived in 20 to 30 US areas. The specimen was PBMCs or T cells enriched from blood (not recorded which). This receptor was taken from a woman aged 18-30 years with acute COVID-19. The chain has TRBV27 and TRBJ2-7; tentative D call: TRBD2 (5 bases). CDR3 loop: CASSYRGVPFYEQYF. The CDR3 coding sequence is TGTGCCAGCAGTTACCGGGGAGTACCTTTCTACGAGCAGTACTTC.